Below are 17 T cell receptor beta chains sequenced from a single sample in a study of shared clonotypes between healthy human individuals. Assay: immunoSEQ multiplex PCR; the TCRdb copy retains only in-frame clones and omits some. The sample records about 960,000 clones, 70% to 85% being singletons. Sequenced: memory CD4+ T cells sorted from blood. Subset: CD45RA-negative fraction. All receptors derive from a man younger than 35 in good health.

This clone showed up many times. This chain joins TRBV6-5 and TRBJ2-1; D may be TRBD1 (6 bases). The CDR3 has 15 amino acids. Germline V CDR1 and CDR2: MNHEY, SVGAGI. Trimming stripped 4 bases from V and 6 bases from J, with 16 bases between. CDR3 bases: TGTGCCAGCAGTTCGTGGGGGCTAGACTTCAATGAGCAGTTCTTC. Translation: CASSSWGLDFNEQFF.

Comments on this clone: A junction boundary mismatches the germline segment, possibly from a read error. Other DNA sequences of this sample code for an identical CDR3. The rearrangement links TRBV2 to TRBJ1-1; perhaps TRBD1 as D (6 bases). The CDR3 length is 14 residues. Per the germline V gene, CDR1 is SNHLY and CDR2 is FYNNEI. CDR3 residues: CASSVTGKNTEAFF. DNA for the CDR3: TGTGCCAGTAGTGTGACAGGAAAGAACACTGAAGCTTTCTTT.

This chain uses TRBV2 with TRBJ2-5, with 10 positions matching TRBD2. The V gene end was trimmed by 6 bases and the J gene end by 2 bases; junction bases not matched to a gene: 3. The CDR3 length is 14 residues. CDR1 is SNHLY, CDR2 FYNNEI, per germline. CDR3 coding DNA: TGTGCCAGCAGAGCTAGCGGGGGTCAAGAGACCCAGTACTTC. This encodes CASRASGGQETQYF.

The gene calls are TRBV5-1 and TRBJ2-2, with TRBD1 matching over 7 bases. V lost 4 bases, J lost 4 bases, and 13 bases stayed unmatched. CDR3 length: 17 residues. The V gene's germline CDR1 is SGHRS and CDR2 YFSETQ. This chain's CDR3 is CASSRPDRVPGTGELFF. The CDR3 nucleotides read TGCGCCAGCAGCCGGCCCGACAGGGTGCCGGGCACCGGGGAGCTGTTTTTT. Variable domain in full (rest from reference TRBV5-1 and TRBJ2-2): KAGVTQTPRYLIKTRGQQVTLSCSPISGHRSVSWYQQTPGQGLQFLFEYFSETQRNKGNFPGRFSGRQFSNSRSEMNVSTLELGDSALYLCASSRPDRVPGTGELFFGEGSRLTVL.

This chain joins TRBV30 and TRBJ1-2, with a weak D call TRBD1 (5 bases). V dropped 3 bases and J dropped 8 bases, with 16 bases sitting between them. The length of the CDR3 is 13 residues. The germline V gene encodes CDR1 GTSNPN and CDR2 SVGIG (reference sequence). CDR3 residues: CAWSATNWGGYTF. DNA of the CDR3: TGTGCCTGGAGCGCGACTAACTGGGGCGGCTACACCTTC. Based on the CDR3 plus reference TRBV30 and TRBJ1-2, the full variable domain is SQTIHQWPATLVQPVGSPLSLECTVEGTSNPNLYWYRQAAGRGLQLLFYSVGIGQISSEVPQNLSASRPQDRQFILSSKKLLLSDSGFYLCAWSATNWGGYTFGSGTRLTVV.

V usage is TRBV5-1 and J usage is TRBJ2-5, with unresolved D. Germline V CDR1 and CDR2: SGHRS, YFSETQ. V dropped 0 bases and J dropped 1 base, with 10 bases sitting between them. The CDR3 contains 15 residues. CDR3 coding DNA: TGCGCCAGCAGCTTGGGCCAGCCGGGCCAAGAGACCCAGTACTTC. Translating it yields CASSLGQPGQETQYF.

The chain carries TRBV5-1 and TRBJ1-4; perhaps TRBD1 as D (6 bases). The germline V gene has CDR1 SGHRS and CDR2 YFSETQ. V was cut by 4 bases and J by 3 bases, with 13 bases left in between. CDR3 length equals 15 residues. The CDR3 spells CASSPGTTANEKLFF. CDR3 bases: TGCGCCAGCAGCCCGGGGACAACAGCTAATGAAAAACTGTTTTTT.

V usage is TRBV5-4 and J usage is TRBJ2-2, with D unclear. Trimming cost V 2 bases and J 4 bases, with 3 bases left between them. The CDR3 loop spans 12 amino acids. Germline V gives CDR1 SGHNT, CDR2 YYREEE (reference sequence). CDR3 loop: CASSFVTGELFF. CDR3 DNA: TGTGCCAGCAGCTTCGTCACCGGGGAGCTGTTTTTT.

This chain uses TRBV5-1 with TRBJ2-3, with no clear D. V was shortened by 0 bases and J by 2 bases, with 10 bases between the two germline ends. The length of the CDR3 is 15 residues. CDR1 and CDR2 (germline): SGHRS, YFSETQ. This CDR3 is CASSLEGKLTDTQYF. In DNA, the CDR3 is TGCGCCAGCAGCTTGGAAGGGAAACTCACAGATACGCAGTATTTT.

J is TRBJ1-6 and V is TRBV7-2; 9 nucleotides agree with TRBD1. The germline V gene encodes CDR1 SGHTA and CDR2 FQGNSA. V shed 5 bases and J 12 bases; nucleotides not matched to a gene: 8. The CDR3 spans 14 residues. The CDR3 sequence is CASSLGTGLEPLHF. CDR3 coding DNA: TGTGCCAGCAGCCTAGGGACAGGGCTGGAACCCCTCCACTTT.

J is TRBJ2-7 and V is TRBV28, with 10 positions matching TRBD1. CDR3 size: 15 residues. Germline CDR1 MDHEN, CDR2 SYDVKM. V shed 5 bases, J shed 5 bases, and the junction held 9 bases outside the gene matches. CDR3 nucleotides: TGTGCCAGCAGTCCCCAGGGACAGGGGTTCAACGAGCAGTACTTC. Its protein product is CASSPQGQGFNEQYF.

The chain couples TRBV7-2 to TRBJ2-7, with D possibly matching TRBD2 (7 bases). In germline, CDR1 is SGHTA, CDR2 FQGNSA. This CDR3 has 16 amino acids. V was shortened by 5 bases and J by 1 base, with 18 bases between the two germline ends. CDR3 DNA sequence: TGTGCCAGCAGCCCTAGGGGGGGTCTCGGATCCTACGAGCAGTACTTC. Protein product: CASSPRGGLGSYEQYF.

CDR3 bases: TGCGCCAGCAGCCCGGGACTTCGGGGGGCAGATACGCAGTATTTT. Protein sequence: CASSPGLRGADTQYF. V usage is TRBV5-1 and J usage is TRBJ2-3; 7 positions agree with TRBD2. Germline assignment: CDR1 SGHRS and CDR2 YFSETQ. This CDR3 is built from 15 residues. J was trimmed by 4 bases and V by 4 bases; bases with no gene match: 9.

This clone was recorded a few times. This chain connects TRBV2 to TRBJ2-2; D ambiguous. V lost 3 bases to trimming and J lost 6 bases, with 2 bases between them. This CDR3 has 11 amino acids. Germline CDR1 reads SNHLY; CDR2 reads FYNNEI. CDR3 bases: TGTGCCAGCAGTGACCCCGGGGAGCTGTTTTTT. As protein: CASSDPGELFF.

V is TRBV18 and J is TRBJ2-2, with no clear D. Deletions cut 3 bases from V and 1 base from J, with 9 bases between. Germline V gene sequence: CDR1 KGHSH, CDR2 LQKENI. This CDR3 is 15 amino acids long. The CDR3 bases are TGTGCCAGCTCACCTGGTCACGGGAACACCGGGGAGCTGTTTTTT. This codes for CASSPGHGNTGELFF.

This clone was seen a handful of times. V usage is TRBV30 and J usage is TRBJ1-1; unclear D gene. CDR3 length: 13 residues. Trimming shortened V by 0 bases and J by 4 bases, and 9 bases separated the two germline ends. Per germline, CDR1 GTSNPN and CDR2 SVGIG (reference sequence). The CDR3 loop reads CAWSVHSGTEAFF. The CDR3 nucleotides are TGTGCCTGGAGTGTACACTCCGGCACTGAAGCTTTCTTT.

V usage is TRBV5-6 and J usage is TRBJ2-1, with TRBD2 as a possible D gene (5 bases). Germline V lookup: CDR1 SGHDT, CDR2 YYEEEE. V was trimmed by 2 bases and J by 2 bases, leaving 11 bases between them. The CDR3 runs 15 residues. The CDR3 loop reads CASSLTGSTYNEQFF. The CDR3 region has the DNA TGTGCCAGCAGCTTAACGGGGTCCACCTACAATGAGCAGTTCTTC.